This is a list of T cell receptor beta chains from one sample in a study of blood T cell repertoires in COVID-19. Sequencing used immunoSEQ multiplex PCR; TCRdb keeps in-frame clones, though not all of them. The table has around 330,000 clones, 87% seen once. Material for sequencing was PBMCs or T cells enriched from blood (not recorded which). These receptors came from a young woman who had recovered from COVID-19. Both conserved end residues are part of each CDR3. D genes are given only for firm matches. Only some rows state a clone size, as once, few, many or a class for expanded clones.

d_call,clone_size,v_call,j_call,cdr3_aa,cdr3_nt
TRBD1,-,TRBV5-1,TRBJ2-1,CASSGQGGFGEQFF,TGCGCCAGCAGCGGACAGGGAGGTTTCGGTGAGCAGTTCTTC
TRBD1,-,TRBV7-8,TRBJ1-5,CASSGRTGGNQPQHF,TGTGCCAGCAGCGGCCGGACAGGGGGCAATCAGCCCCAGCATTTT
TRBD2,-,TRBV2,TRBJ2-7,CASSDGAGGPWEQYF,TGTGCCAGCAGTGACGGGGCGGGAGGGCCTTGGGAGCAGTACTTC
-,-,TRBV5-1,TRBJ1-3,CASSLLTGSSGNTIYF,TGCGCCAGCAGCTTACTTACAGGGAGCTCTGGAAACACCATATATTTT
-,-,TRBV6-5,TRBJ2-4,CASSRDLAKNIQYF,TGTGCCAGCAGCCGGGATTTAGCCAAAAACATTCAGTACTTC
-,once,TRBV6-5,TRBJ1-5,CASSPGGNQRAQHF,TGTGCCAGCAGCCCGGGAGGGAACCAGCGGGCCCAGCATTTT
TRBD2,-,TRBV6-5,TRBJ2-1,CASTLRSGGMNEQFF,TGTGCCAGCACCCTACGTAGCGGGGGGATGAATGAGCAGTTCTTC
TRBD1,-,TRBV7-9,TRBJ1-3,CASSLRQGSGNTIYF,TGTGCCAGCAGCTTAAGACAGGGCTCTGGAAACACCATATATTTT
-,-,TRBV20-1,TRBJ2-7,CSAKTEVGQYF,TGCAGTGCTAAAACGGAGGTAGGGCAGTACTTC
-,-,TRBV18,TRBJ1-4,CASSPRNSKNEKLFF,TGTGCCAGCTCACCTCGGAACAGCAAAAATGAAAAACTGTTTTTT
TRBD1,-,TRBV2,TRBJ1-2,CASSEVRDSGHTF,TGTGCCAGCAGTGAAGTCCGGGACAGCGGTCACACCTTC
TRBD1,-,TRBV27,TRBJ1-2,CASSPYSVQGARGYTF,TGTGCCAGCAGTCCATATTCCGTACAGGGGGCGCGGGGCTACACCTTC
-,-,TRBV4-2,TRBJ2-2,CASSQIRGAGELFF,TGTGCCAGCAGCCAGATAAGAGGCGCCGGGGAGCTGTTTTTT
-,-,TRBV12-5,TRBJ2-7,CASGPYPSGRKDEQYF,TGTGCTAGTGGTCCATACCCCTCGGGAAGAAAAGACGAGCAGTACTTC
TRBD1,-,TRBV4-2,TRBJ2-7,CASSHLGQGGSSYEQYF,TGTGCCAGCAGCCATCTAGGACAGGGCGGTAGCTCCTACGAGCAGTACTTC
-,-,TRBV5-1,TRBJ2-7,CASTPGGQRAYEQYF,TGCGCCAGCACACCCGGAGGGCAGAGAGCCTACGAGCAGTACTTC